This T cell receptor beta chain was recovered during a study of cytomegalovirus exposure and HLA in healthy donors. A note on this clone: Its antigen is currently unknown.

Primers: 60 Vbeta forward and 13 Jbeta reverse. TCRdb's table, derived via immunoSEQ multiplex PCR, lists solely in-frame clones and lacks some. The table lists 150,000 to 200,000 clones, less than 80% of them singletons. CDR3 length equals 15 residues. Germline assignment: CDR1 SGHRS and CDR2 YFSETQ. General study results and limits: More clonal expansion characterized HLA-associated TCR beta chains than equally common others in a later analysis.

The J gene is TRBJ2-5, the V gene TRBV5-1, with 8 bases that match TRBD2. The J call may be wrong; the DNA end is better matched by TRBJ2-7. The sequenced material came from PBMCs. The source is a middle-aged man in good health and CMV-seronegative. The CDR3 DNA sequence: TGCGCCAGCAGCTTGACGGGGGGGCCTGGCAACGAGCAGTACTTC. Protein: CASSLTGGPGNEQYF.